One sample yielded the 23 T cell receptor beta chains listed below, sequenced in a study of control samples from healthy donors and cancer patients. TCRdb's table, derived via immunoSEQ multiplex PCR, lists solely in-frame clones and lacks some. This sample has 150,000 to 200,000 clones, with roughly 88% found just once. Material for sequencing was blood. Receptors were obtained from a man younger than 35 in good health.

The V and J genes are TRBV6-5 and TRBJ2-5, with 9 bases identical to TRBD1. The CDR3 sequence is 12 residues long. Germline V lookup: CDR1 MNHEY, CDR2 SVGAGI. The trim removed 8 bases at V and 6 bases at J, leaving 4 bases unmatched. CDR3 bases: TGTGCCAGCTTGGACAGGGGAAAGACCCAGTACTTC. Residues: CASLDRGKTQYF.

CDR3 residues: CASTIQGISGYTF. The CDR3 nucleotides are TGTGCCAGCACCATACAGGGGATCTCGGGTTACACCTTC. The V call is TRBV12-3 or TRBV12-4, the J call TRBJ1-2, with 7 bases aligning to TRBD1. The CDR3 is 13 amino acids. Germline trimming cut 7 bases from V and 11 bases from J; bases unmatched to any gene: 13.

V usage is TRBV25-1 and J usage is TRBJ2-5, with 9 nucleotides matching TRBD1. Germline CDR1 is MGHDK and CDR2 is SYGVNS. CDR3 length: 16 amino acids. With 5 bases clipped from V and 4 bases from J, the junction kept 11 bases outside the gene matches. The CDR3 DNA follows: TGTGCCAGCAGTCCGTGGGAGACAGGGGGAGGAGAGACCCAGTACTTC. It specifies CASSPWETGGGETQYF.

This chain connects TRBV27 to TRBJ2-2; TRBD2 aligns across 12 bases. CDR1 MNHEY and CDR2 SMNVEV come from the germline V gene (reference sequence). This CDR3 is built from 16 residues. With V trimmed by 2 bases and J by 3 bases, 1 base remained unmatched. CDR3 DNA: TGTGCCAGCAGTTTAGGACTAGCGGGACACACCGGGGAGCTGTTTTTT. Translated, it gives CASSLGLAGHTGELFF.

This sequence joins TRBV7-8 and TRBJ1-2; D is uncertain. CDR1 and CDR2 from the germline V gene are SGHVS and FQNEAQ. Trimming removed 2 bases at V and 0 bases at J, with 10 bases between. This CDR3 is built from 15 residues. The DNA of the CDR3 is TGTGCCAGCAGCTTAACAGCCCATCCTAACTATGGCTACACCTTC. It encodes CASSLTAHPNYGYTF.

This sequence joins TRBV4-1 and TRBJ1-1, with a tentative D call TRBD1 (5 bases). Germline V gene data show CDR1 as MGHRA and CDR2 as YSYEKL. V was shortened by 4 bases and J by 12 bases, with 21 bases between the two germline ends. The CDR3 contains 14 residues. In DNA form, the CDR3 reads TGCGCCAGCAGCCTGGATCAAGGGACGCGAGGAACTTTCTTT. Amino acids: CASSLDQGTRGTFF.

This chain links TRBV15 with TRBJ1-2; D gene unclear. The germline V gene has CDR1 LNHNV and CDR2 YYDKDF (reference sequence). The V gene lost 0 bases and the J gene lost 8 bases, with 10 bases spanning the gap. This CDR3 spans 13 amino acids. In DNA, the CDR3 is TGTGCCACCAGCAGAGATCAAAGATCGGGCTACACCTTC. Translated: CATSRDQRSGYTF. Full variable domain (outside the CDR3, taken from reference TRBV15 and TRBJ1-2): DAMVIQNPRYQVTQFGKPVTLSCSQTLNHNVMYWYQQKSSQAPKLLFHYYDKDFNNEADTPDNFQSRRPNTSFCFLDIRSPGLGDTAMYLCATSRDQRSGYTFGSGTRLTVV.

In this sample, this clone turned up once. The chain joins TRBV6-1 to TRBJ2-6; the D is unclear. V lost 2 bases and J lost 12, with 8 bases in between. The CDR3 totals 12 residues. From germline, CDR1 is MNHNS and CDR2 SASEGT. The CDR3 spells CASSEHTIVLTF. DNA for the CDR3: TGTGCCAGCAGTGAACATACGATCGTCCTGACTTTC.

This clone has more than one count but fewer than ten. The rearrangement uses TRBV6-5 and TRBJ2-7; 8 nucleotides agree with TRBD2. V gave up 8 bases and J gave up 0 bases; unmatched junction bases: 9. CDR3 size: 15 residues. The germline V gene encodes CDR1 MNHEY and CDR2 SVGAGI. The CDR3 reads CASRKLSGGSYEQYF. In nucleotides, the CDR3 is TGTGCCAGCCGGAAGTTGAGCGGGGGCTCCTACGAGCAGTACTTC.

This clone was counted only a few times. This chain joins TRBV6-2 or TRBV6-3 and TRBJ1-5, with TRBD1 matching 7 bases. This CDR3 has 13 amino acids. Germline CDR1 is MNHEY and CDR2 is SVGEGT. With 5 bases clipped from V and 9 bases from J, the junction kept 7 bases outside the gene matches. CDR3 protein: CASSDRDRGPQHF. The CDR3 nucleotides are TGTGCCAGCAGTGACAGGGACCGCGGGCCCCAGCATTTT.

V gene TRBV12-5 combines with J gene TRBJ2-2; D possibly corresponds to TRBD2 (7 bases). The CDR3 is 18 residues long. Per the germline V gene, CDR1 is LGHNT and CDR2 is FRNRAP. Trimming removed 1 base from V and 2 bases from J, with 17 bases in between. In nucleotides, the CDR3 is TGTGCTAGTGGTTTGGGATGGCGGGGGCCGACTAACACCGGGGAGCTGTTTTTT. Residues: CASGLGWRGPTNTGELFF. Looking up the rest from reference TRBV12-5 and TRBJ2-2 gives the full variable domain: DARVTQTPRHKVTEMGQEVTMRCQPILGHNTVFWYRQTMMQGLELLAYFRNRAPLDDSGMPKDRFSAEMPDATLATLKIQPSEPRDSAVYFCASGLGWRGPTNTGELFFGEGSRLTVL.

The genes are TRBV3-1 (or the pseudogene TRBV3-2) and TRBJ1-6, with 9 bases matching TRBD1. This CDR3 has 15 amino acids. The junction had 8 bases not matched to a gene; V was cut back by 7 bases and J by 7 bases. The V gene's germline CDR1 is LGHDT and CDR2 YNNKEL (reference sequence). The CDR3 loop is CASTRTGAGNSPLHF. The CDR3, as DNA: TGTGCCAGCACCCGGACAGGGGCAGGGAATTCACCCCTCCACTTT.

This clone was found a few times. The V and J genes are TRBV6-2 or TRBV6-3 and TRBJ2-5; TRBD1 matches at 8 bases. CDR3 length equals 16 residues. Germline V gene data show CDR1 as MNHEY and CDR2 as SVGEGT. V dropped 2 bases and J dropped 5; count of bases not matched to a gene: 10. CDR3 DNA: TGTGCCAGCAGTTACCCGAACAGGGGGATAGGGGAGACCCAGTACTTC. The encoded protein is CASSYPNRGIGETQYF.

V gene TRBV30 combines with J gene TRBJ1-3; TRBD1 is a possible D gene (5 bases). V was shortened by 4 bases and J by 4 bases, with 14 bases between the two germline ends. This CDR3 region has 14 residues. Per the germline V gene, CDR1 is GTSNPN and CDR2 is SVGIG (reference sequence). The DNA for the CDR3 is TGTGCCTGGACCCCCGGGGCCCAAGGAAACACCATATATTTT. Protein: CAWTPGAQGNTIYF.

The J gene is TRBJ1-2, the V gene TRBV28, with 9 nucleotides matching TRBD1. Germline V gene data show CDR1 as MDHEN and CDR2 as SYDVKM. The CDR3 is made up of 15 amino acids. J gave up 7 bases and V 5 bases, and 11 bases lay outside the gene matches. CDR3 nucleotide sequence: TGTGCCAGCAGTAGTGGGACAGGGTCTTGGTTTGGCTACACCTTC. Amino acids: CASSSGTGSWFGYTF.

CDR3 in amino acids: CASSSTGTQYGYTF. CDR3 DNA sequence: TGTGCCAGCAGCTCTACAGGGACCCAGTATGGCTACACCTTC. The chain employs TRBV11-2 and TRBJ1-2; D is perhaps TRBD1 (6 bases). Deletions cut 4 bases from V and 5 bases from J, with 14 bases between. This CDR3 is built from 14 residues. The germline V gene encodes CDR1 SGHAT and CDR2 FQNNGV.

The chain couples TRBV2 to TRBJ1-6; weak D call: TRBD1 (5 bases). Trimming stripped 2 bases from V and 14 bases from J, with 13 bases between. CDR1 is SNHLY, CDR2 FYNNEI, per germline. The CDR3 loop spans 13 amino acids. In DNA form, the CDR3 reads TGTGCCAGCAGTGAAATGACAGACGGGGCCCTCCACTTT. Translated: CASSEMTDGALHF.

This clone was counted at least ten times. The chain couples TRBV9 to TRBJ2-2; TRBD1 is a possible D gene (5 bases). Germline CDR1 and CDR2: SGDLS and YYNGEE. The CDR3 has 14 amino acids. V was cut by 4 bases and J by 7 bases, with 14 bases left in between. CDR3 loop: CASSPLARGGELFF. CDR3 nucleotides: TGTGCCAGCAGCCCTCTTGCTAGGGGCGGGGAGCTGTTTTTT.

This clone occurred a few times. This rearrangement joins TRBV2 to TRBJ2-6; D unresolved. V shed 4 bases and J shed 0 bases, with 7 bases lying between them. CDR1 and CDR2 from the germline V gene are SNHLY and FYNNEI. This CDR3 region has 15 residues. The CDR3 coding sequence is TGTGCCAGCAGTGTAGGGTCCTCTGGGGCCAACGTCCTGACTTTC. Its translation is CASSVGSSGANVLTF.

This clone was picked up a small number of times. The J gene is TRBJ2-7, the V gene TRBV4-3; TRBD1 matches at 7 bases. J gave up 3 bases and V 0 bases, and 5 bases lay outside the gene matches. The germline V gene has CDR1 LGHNA and CDR2 YSLEER. This CDR3 contains 15 residues. The CDR3 coding sequence is TGCGCCAGCAGCCAAGATCAGGCAGGGGGCTACGAGCAGTACTTC. The encoded protein is CASSQDQAGGYEQYF.

The table lists this clone with a few counts. The chain employs TRBV7-7 and TRBJ2-5, with 10 bases matching TRBD2. The CDR3 length is 15 residues. Trimming cost V 5 bases and J 4 bases; bases outside gene matches: 7. Germline assignment: CDR1 SSHAT and CDR2 FNYEAQ (reference sequence). CDR3 bases: TGTGCCAGCAGCGCGAGCGGGGGGGCCGGAGAGACCCAGTACTTC. It specifies CASSASGGAGETQYF. Together with reference TRBV7-7 and TRBJ2-5, the CDR3 gives the full variable domain: GAGVSQSPRYKVTKRGQDVTLRCDPISSHATLYWYQQALGQGPEFLTYFNYEAQPDKSGLPSDRFSAERPEGSISTLTIQRTEQRDSAMYRCASSASGGAGETQYFGPGTRLLVL.

V and J are TRBV28 and TRBJ2-3; D possibly matches TRBD1 or TRBD2 (5 bases each). CDR1 is MDHEN, CDR2 SYDVKM, per germline. CDR3 length equals 16 residues. V lost 5 bases and J 0 bases, leaving 15 bases between the germline ends. The CDR3 DNA is TGTGCCAGCAGTACCAGAGGGGCGGCTAGCACAGATACGCAGTATTTT. Protein product: CASSTRGAASTDTQYF.

The chain couples TRBV7-2 to TRBJ1-1; D is ambiguous. Per germline, CDR1 SGHTA and CDR2 FQGNSA. The length of the CDR3 is 13 residues. The V gene lost 3 bases and the J gene lost 1 base, with 6 bases spanning the gap. The CDR3 protein is CASSFGPNTEAFF. The CDR3 region has the DNA TGTGCCAGCAGCTTCGGGCCGAACACTGAAGCTTTCTTT.